These 30 T cell receptor beta chains share one sample of origin, sequenced in a study of blood T cell repertoires in COVID-19. TCRdb's copy holds only in-frame clones and misses some; the assay was immunoSEQ multiplex PCR. The sample holds around 68,000 clones, 80% to 90% seen once. The material sequenced was peripheral blood. The receptors stem from a man in his fifties or sixties with active COVID-19.

J is TRBJ2-1 and V is TRBV6-6; 7 nucleotides line up with TRBD2. Per germline, CDR1 MNHNY and CDR2 SVGAGI (reference sequence). J lost 10 bases, V lost 4 bases, and 10 bases had no gene match. CDR3 length: 14 amino acids. This CDR3 reads CASSSSREKDEQFF. CDR3 nucleotide sequence: TGTGCCAGCAGTTCCTCGCGGGAGAAGGACGAGCAGTTCTTC.

The chain employs TRBV7-2 and TRBJ1-1; D unresolved. The CDR3 spans 13 residues. CDR1 is SGHTA and CDR2 is FQGNSA in the germline V gene. V lost 3 bases and J 8 bases, leaving 13 bases between the germline ends. In DNA, the CDR3 is TGTGCCAGCAGCTTTACCCCGGAGGGAGAAGCTTTCTTT. Amino acid sequence: CASSFTPEGEAFF. The whole variable domain, filled in from reference TRBV7-2 and TRBJ1-1, reads GAGVSQSPSNKVTEKGKDVELRCDPISGHTALYWYRQSLGQGLEFLIYFQGNSAPDKSGLPSDRFSAERTGGSVSTLTIQRTQQEDSAVYLCASSFTPEGEAFFGQGTRLTVV.

The chain joins TRBV27 to TRBJ2-1, with 8 nucleotides matching TRBD2. The CDR3 length is 16 residues. After removal of 2 bases from V and 2 bases from J, the junction contained 5 bases not matched to a gene. In germline, CDR1 is MNHEY, CDR2 SMNVEV (reference sequence). The CDR3 DNA reads TGTGCCAGCAGTTTAGGTGCGGGAGGTCCCTACAATGAGCAGTTCTTC. Residues: CASSLGAGGPYNEQFF.

The chain employs TRBV5-1 and TRBJ2-7; 7 bases agree with TRBD2. Trimming cost V 0 bases and J 6 bases; bases outside gene matches: 9. CDR3 length equals 15 residues. CDR1 and CDR2 (germline): SGHRS, YFSETQ. In DNA, the CDR3 is TGCGCCAGCAGCTTGGCCGAGCGGGGCGGGGGCGAGCAGTACTTC. Amino acids: CASSLAERGGGEQYF.

Written as DNA, the CDR3 is TGTGCCAGCAGTCTACCCCGACTAGTTCAGCTGTTTTTT. Translated: CASSLPRLVQLFF. J is TRBJ2-2 and V is TRBV2; D is perhaps TRBD2 (6 bases). Per the germline V gene, CDR1 is SNHLY and CDR2 is FYNNEI. V dropped 5 bases and J dropped 12 bases, with 16 bases sitting between them. The CDR3 is 13 amino acids. The whole variable domain, filled in from reference TRBV2 and TRBJ2-2, reads EPEVTQTPSHQVTQMGQEVILRCVPISNHLYFYWYRQILGQKVEFLVSFYNNEISEKSEIFDDQFSVERPDGSNFTLKIRSTKLEDSAMYFCASSLPRLVQLFFGEGSRLTVL.

The chain recombines TRBV10-1 with TRBJ1-4, with 9 bases aligning to TRBD1. With V trimmed by 7 bases and J by 8 bases, 17 bases remained unmatched. The CDR3 spans 17 residues. Germline lookup yields CDR1 WNHNN and CDR2 SYGVQD (reference sequence). Here the CDR3 DNA reads TGCGCCAGCACCTCCCGGGACAGGGTCGGATGGGAGGAAAAACTGTTTTTT. Its translation is CASTSRDRVGWEEKLFF.

This chain connects TRBV5-5 to TRBJ1-5, with D possibly matching TRBD1 (5 bases). The CDR3 spans 15 residues. Germline V gene sequence: CDR1 SGHKS, CDR2 YYEKEE (reference sequence). Trimming took 1 base from V and 5 from J, leaving 13 bases between them. Written as DNA, the CDR3 is TGTGCCAGCAGCTTGTCCGGGGGATTTGATCAGCCCCAGCATTTT. This encodes CASSLSGGFDQPQHF.

J is TRBJ1-1 and V is TRBV28; D gene uncertain. Germline loops: CDR1 MDHEN, CDR2 SYDVKM. The CDR3 covers 14 residues. V was clipped by 2 bases and J by 2 bases, with 9 bases between them. CDR3 residues: CASSLITENTEAFF. In DNA, the CDR3 is TGTGCCAGCAGTTTAATCACAGAAAACACTGAAGCTTTCTTT.

The V and J genes are TRBV4-3 and TRBJ1-4; 7 bases are shared with TRBD1. In germline, CDR1 is LGHNA, CDR2 YSLEER. The trim removed 1 base at V and 7 bases at J, leaving 6 bases unmatched. CDR3 length: 15 residues. The CDR3 coding sequence is TGCGCCAGCAGCCAAGTCAGGGGGTACGGTGAAAAACTGTTTTTT. It specifies CASSQVRGYGEKLFF.

This rearrangement joins TRBV14 to TRBJ1-6; D might be TRBD1 (5 bases). This CDR3 region has 15 residues. Between the trimmed V and J ends, which lost 6 bases and 4 bases, there was a span of 13 bases. Germline CDR1 is SGHDN and CDR2 is FVKESK. The CDR3 is CASRAVGTYNSPLHF. The DNA of the CDR3 is TGTGCCAGCAGGGCCGTAGGGACTTATAATTCACCCCTCCACTTT.

The chain recombines TRBV29-1 with TRBJ2-7, with D perhaps matching TRBD1 (5 bases). Trimming removed 4 bases at V and 2 bases at J, with 9 bases between. CDR3 size: 12 residues. CDR1 and CDR2 (germline): SQVTM, ANQGSEA. The CDR3 DNA reads TGCAGCGTTGTCACGACAGCCTACGAGCAGTACTTC. Amino acids: CSVVTTAYEQYF.

The CDR3 coding sequence is TGTGCCAGCAGACGACAGGGGGGAGGCAATCAGCCCCAGCATTTT. This codes for CASRRQGGGNQPQHF. The gene calls are TRBV28 and TRBJ1-5, with 9 nucleotides matching TRBD1. The V segment lost 6 bases and the J segment 2 bases; nucleotides outside the gene matches: 5. CDR1 is MDHEN and CDR2 is SYDVKM in the germline V gene. The CDR3 runs to 15 residues.

V is TRBV6-5 and J is TRBJ1-2; D possibly corresponds to TRBD1 (5 bases). V lost 9 bases and J 6 bases, leaving 20 bases between the germline ends. Germline V gene sequence: CDR1 MNHEY, CDR2 SVGAGI. The CDR3 is 14 amino acids. CDR3 in amino acids: CASGPGGTLHGYTF. The CDR3 DNA is TGTGCCAGTGGCCCGGGGGGGACCTTACATGGCTACACCTTC.

J is TRBJ2-3 and V is TRBV9; TRBD1 matches 9 bases. V trimming: 3 bases; J trimming: 6 bases; junction bases outside the gene matches: 5. CDR1 is SGDLS and CDR2 is YYNGEE in the germline V gene. The CDR3 length is 14 residues. CDR3 sequence reads: CASSEGTGPDTQYF. DNA for the CDR3: TGTGCCAGCAGCGAAGGGACAGGGCCCGATACGCAGTATTTT. The full variable domain, completed using reference TRBV9 and TRBJ2-3, is DSGVTQTPKHLITATGQRVTLRCSPRSGDLSVYWYQQSLDQGLQFLIQYYNGEERAKGNILERFSAQQFPDLHSELNLSSLELGDSALYFCASSEGTGPDTQYFGPGTRLTVL.

The chain is built from TRBV5-6 and TRBJ1-5; TRBD1 might be the D (6 bases). The CDR3 loop spans 14 amino acids. Germline lookup yields CDR1 SGHDT and CDR2 YYEEEE. Trimming pared 2 bases from V and 1 base from J, leaving 7 bases between. In DNA form, the CDR3 reads TGTGCCAGCAGCTTACAGGGCAGCAATCAGCCCCAGCATTTT. Encoded protein: CASSLQGSNQPQHF.

The chain joins TRBV27 to TRBJ2-7, with D perhaps TRBD1 (6 bases). V dropped 3 bases and J dropped 8 bases, with 14 bases sitting between them. There are 13 residues in the CDR3. Looked up from germline, CDR1 is MNHEY and CDR2 is SMNVEV (reference sequence). The CDR3 loop is CASSFTGRGQQYF. In nucleotides, the CDR3 is TGTGCCAGCAGTTTCACGGGCAGGGGCCAGCAGTACTTC.

The chain employs TRBV29-1 and TRBJ2-4; TRBD2 matches 8 bases. The CDR3 is made up of 13 amino acids. Germline V gene data show CDR1 as SQVTM and CDR2 as ANQGSEA. V shed 4 bases, J shed 7 bases, and the junction held 6 bases outside the gene matches. The CDR3 DNA reads as TGCAGCGTTGCGGGACTAGTCGGGAACATTCAGTACTTC. The encoded protein is CSVAGLVGNIQYF.

This chain connects TRBV7-9 to TRBJ1-1; D unresolved. From germline, CDR1 is SEHNR and CDR2 FQNEAQ (reference sequence). The CDR3 covers 15 residues. The V end was cut by 3 bases, the J end by 1 base, with 12 bases between. This CDR3 is CASSFPGSQNTEAFF. CDR3 nucleotide sequence: TGTGCCAGCAGCTTCCCGGGAAGCCAGAACACTGAAGCTTTCTTT.

The gene calls are TRBV27 and TRBJ1-6; 7 bases are a match to TRBD1. J lost 6 bases, V lost 5 bases, and 7 bases had no gene match. Germline CDR1 is MNHEY and CDR2 is SMNVEV (reference sequence). The CDR3 is 15 residues long. Here the CDR3 reads CASSRTGTVNSPLHF. The DNA for the CDR3 is TGTGCCAGCAGTCGAACCGGGACAGTTAATTCACCCCTCCACTTT.

This rearrangement joins TRBV12-3 or TRBV12-4 to TRBJ2-5, with no clear D. The CDR3 sequence is 12 residues long. Trimming stripped 1 base from V and 5 bases from J, with 5 bases between. This CDR3 is CASSLVGETQYF. In nucleotides, the CDR3 is TGTGCCAGCAGTTTAGTCGGGGAGACCCAGTACTTC.

The J gene is TRBJ2-7, the V gene TRBV9; TRBD2 aligns across 7 bases. This CDR3 has 17 residues. Looked up from germline, CDR1 is SGDLS and CDR2 is YYNGEE. The junction had 14 bases not matched to a gene; V was cut back by 2 bases and J by 3 bases. CDR3 sequence (DNA): TGTGCCAGCAGCGTGGGTGTTCAGAGCGGGATTATCTACGAGCAGTACTTC. As protein: CASSVGVQSGIIYEQYF.

The genes are TRBV19 and TRBJ2-2, with TRBD1 matching 7 bases. Germline V lookup: CDR1 LNHDA, CDR2 SQIVND (reference sequence). Trimming removed 4 bases from V and 5 bases from J; junction bases left unmatched: 7. CDR3 length: 15 amino acids. CDR3 in amino acids: CASSRDPQGTGELFF. As DNA, the CDR3 is TGTGCCAGTAGTAGGGACCCACAGGGGACCGGGGAGCTGTTTTTT.

The genes are TRBV9 and TRBJ1-6; 11 bases line up with TRBD1. This CDR3 has 17 residues. The V gene's germline CDR1 is SGDLS and CDR2 YYNGEE. The V segment lost 3 bases and the J segment 5 bases; nucleotides outside the gene matches: 7. Written as DNA, the CDR3 is TGTGCCAGCAGCGCGGACAGGGGGCCTGCTGATAATTCACCCCTCCACTTT. This sequence encodes CASSADRGPADNSPLHF.

This chain connects TRBV28 to TRBJ2-6; tentative D call: TRBD1 (5 bases). The CDR3 runs 18 residues. Trimming stripped 5 bases from V and 0 bases from J, with 17 bases between. In germline, CDR1 is MDHEN, CDR2 SYDVKM. This chain's CDR3 is CASSTTGPTYSGANVLTF. CDR3 bases: TGTGCCAGCAGTACCACAGGACCGACTTACTCTGGGGCCAACGTCCTGACTTTC.

The chain couples TRBV28 to TRBJ1-4; maybe TRBD1 (6 bases). CDR3 length equals 16 residues. V was clipped by 4 bases and J by 8 bases, with 20 bases between them. Germline loops: CDR1 MDHEN, CDR2 SYDVKM. The CDR3 nucleotides read TGTGCCAGCAGTTCCCCGACAGGCGCTGCGCGGGAAAAACTGTTTTTT. Protein: CASSSPTGAAREKLFF.

This clone was counted a few times. V is TRBV24-1 and J is TRBJ2-1; the match to TRBD1 covers 7 bases. Germline trimming cut 4 bases from V and 1 base from J; bases unmatched to any gene: 6. This CDR3 spans 16 amino acids. Germline V gene lookup returns CDR1 KGHDR and CDR2 SFDVKD. CDR3 protein: CATSDPTGPSYNEQFF. The DNA for the CDR3 is TGTGCCACCAGTGACCCGACAGGGCCTTCCTACAATGAGCAGTTCTTC.

The CDR3 nucleotides read TGTGCCAGCTCACTATGGACTAGCGGGATTCAAGAGACCCAGTACTTC. This codes for CASSLWTSGIQETQYF. The chain links TRBV18 to TRBJ2-5, with 12 bases matching TRBD2. The length of the CDR3 is 16 residues. Germline-derived CDR1 and CDR2 are KGHSH and LQKENI. V dropped 4 bases and J dropped 2; count of bases not matched to a gene: 5. The full variable domain, in which reference TRBV18 and TRBJ2-5 provide the parts outside the CDR3, is NAGVMQNPRHLVRRRGQEARLRCSPMKGHSHVYWYRQLPEEGLKFMVYLQKENIIDESGMPKERFSAEFPKEGPSILRIQQVVRGDSAAYFCASSLWTSGIQETQYFGPGTRLLVL.

The chain combines TRBV30 with TRBJ1-1; 7 bases agree with TRBD1. The V gene's germline CDR1 is GTSNPN and CDR2 SVGIG (reference sequence). The ends lost 6 bases at V and 6 bases at J; junction bases unmatched: 7. This CDR3 is built from 12 residues. The CDR3 region is CACPTGTAEAFF. The CDR3 bases are TGTGCCTGTCCGACAGGGACTGCTGAAGCTTTCTTT. The full variable domain, its missing parts supplied by reference TRBV30 and TRBJ1-1, is SQTIHQWPATLVQPVGSPLSLECTVEGTSNPNLYWYRQAAGRGLQLLFYSVGIGQISSEVPQNLSASRPQDRQFILSSKKLLLSDSGFYLCACPTGTAEAFFGQGTRLTVV.

V usage is TRBV2 and J usage is TRBJ2-1, with 11 bases fitting TRBD1. V gave up 2 bases and J gave up 8 bases; unmatched junction bases: 8. CDR3 length equals 16 residues. Germline assignment: CDR1 SNHLY and CDR2 FYNNEI. The CDR3 protein is CASSERDRGGSDEQFF. As DNA, the CDR3 is TGTGCCAGCAGTGAAAGGGACAGGGGGGGATCCGATGAGCAGTTCTTC.

The chain employs TRBV30 and TRBJ1-1; D ambiguous. Trimming left V 1 base short and J 4 bases short, with 10 bases between. Germline V gene lookup returns CDR1 GTSNPN and CDR2 SVGIG (reference sequence). CDR3 size: 13 residues. The CDR3 protein is CAWSAGDSTEAFF. The CDR3 DNA reads TGTGCCTGGAGTGCCGGGGATAGCACTGAAGCTTTCTTT.